The clone carrying this TCR beta chain occurred a few times. What it binds is not known. TCRdb passed the reads through MiXCR, listing each CDR3 protein once. The repertoire holds some 700,000 distinct CDR3 sequences, with about 33% as singletons. The source of the sample is a study of T cell repertoires in cytomegalovirus infection. Study-level results: Dominating the ex vivo response were HLA-C-restricted CMV-specific TCR beta clonotypes.

The source of this sequence is a human donor in good health (CMV status not recorded). Some clones in this sample may be carry-over from other donors' samples. Source: cultured PBMCs, taken from culture after CMV antigen stimulation.

The CDR3, as DNA: TGTGCCAGCACCCTGGCGGGCGGGAGGGCGACGGAGCAGTACTTC. Translation: CASTLAGGRATEQYF. This chain uses TRBV5-4 with TRBJ2-7, with 9 positions matching TRBD2. The CDR3 is 15 residues long. V lost 6 bases to trimming and J lost 7 bases; unmatched junction nucleotides: 14. Germline V CDR1 and CDR2: SGHNT, YYREEE (reference sequence).